These T cell receptor beta chains were read from a single sample in a study of cytomegalovirus exposure and HLA in healthy donors. The table came from immunoSEQ multiplex PCR; TCRdb's copy has only in-frame clones and leaves some out. The sample's table shows about 88,000 clones. The specimen sequenced was PBMCs. The origin of the receptors is a girl aged 10 to 17 in good health and CMV-seropositive. Each CDR3 is given without its conserved first and last residue. The order of the fields is CDR3 protein, V gene.

CDR3 protein: ASSWIGGYGYT
V gene: TRBV6-5

CDR3 protein: ASSQRLYLTDTQY
V gene: TRBV6-6

CDR3 protein: ASSPRGSSYEQY
V gene: TRBV5-4

CDR3 protein: ASSQVTGGGYNEQF
V gene: TRBV4-3

CDR3 protein: ASSRGGYTEAF
V gene: TRBV9

CDR3 protein: ASSSSPDQPQH
V gene: TRBV27

CDR3 protein: ASSPPSGGPRDTQY
V gene: TRBV25-1

CDR3 protein: ASSLNQGGTGNTIY
V gene: TRBV11-2

CDR3 protein: ASSVRLQGGEQY
V gene: TRBV9

CDR3 protein: ASSLGLGFNEQF
V gene: TRBV7-2

CDR3 protein: ASRRREAETQY
V gene: TRBV6-5

CDR3 protein: ASSPGTDENTEAF
V gene: TRBV7-6

CDR3 protein: ASSIHGATNEKLF
V gene: TRBV19

CDR3 protein: ASSQEGGADHSPLH
V gene: TRBV4-1

CDR3 protein: ASSLSRINEQY
V gene: TRBV7-6

CDR3 protein: ASKGQTVTNYGYT
V gene: TRBV6-5

CDR3 protein: ASSLRDGLAGGTVGETQY
V gene: TRBV28

CDR3 protein: ASSSVQETQY
V gene: TRBV5-1

CDR3 protein: ASSQEQGYT
V gene: TRBV4-2

CDR3 protein: ASSRWTGGSYEQY
V gene: TRBV4-1

CDR3 protein: SGGERGTGELF
V gene: TRBV29-1

CDR3 protein: ASSIIAGEGNQPQH
V gene: TRBV19

CDR3 protein: ASSQNIGTDTQY
V gene: TRBV4-1

CDR3 protein: ASSLARGYTGELF
V gene: TRBV7-2

CDR3 protein: ASDKRVDTQY
V gene: TRBV7-9

CDR3 protein: ASSWTGEYSNYGYT
V gene: TRBV5-6

CDR3 protein: ASSFSGVSNTGELF
V gene: TRBV19

CDR3 protein: ASTQRQTGNYEQY
V gene: TRBV6-5

CDR3 protein: ASSQDSPAGGHDNEQF
V gene: TRBV4-3

CDR3 protein: ASSQPPGGGRYEQY
V gene: TRBV4-2

CDR3 protein: ASSSTYWTGGARSPLH
V gene: TRBV11-3

CDR3 protein: AWHRGWYYGYT
V gene: TRBV30

CDR3 protein: ASSMRLGYT
V gene: TRBV19

CDR3 protein: ASRLGGFPYNSPLH
V gene: TRBV12-2

CDR3 protein: AWSAQGPATDTQY
V gene: TRBV30

CDR3 protein: ASSQVQGGETQY
V gene: TRBV14

CDR3 protein: ASTEGEGTRGYGYT
V gene: TRBV6-1

CDR3 protein: ASSVIGDSPLH
V gene: TRBV6-1

CDR3 protein: ASSYHNYGYT
V gene: TRBV6-6

CDR3 protein: ASSQTPRTDTQY
V gene: TRBV4-1

CDR3 protein: ASSPRQGPAYEQY
V gene: TRBV7-2

CDR3 protein: ASSSRGSSYNEQF
V gene: TRBV9

CDR3 protein: AWSDTVQSPGELF
V gene: TRBV30

CDR3 protein: ASMGGSDNQPQH
V gene: TRBV28

CDR3 protein: SVGPGTANLGTQY
V gene: TRBV29-1

CDR3 protein: ASSSDTTQY
V gene: TRBV7-3

CDR3 protein: ASSLSGGDQPQH
V gene: TRBV7-9

CDR3 protein: ASSQGDRVDTEAF
V gene: TRBV4-2

CDR3 protein: CSGGGNHYGYT
V gene: TRBV19

CDR3 protein: ASSYSDGGEETQY
V gene: TRBV6-5

CDR3 protein: ASSSPTEAYGYT
V gene: TRBV11-2

CDR3 protein: ASSAQPGQVYEQY
V gene: TRBV9

CDR3 protein: ASSYQGSTEAF
V gene: TRBV6-6

CDR3 protein: AIRAGTSDGGELF
V gene: TRBV10-3